The 5 T cell receptor beta chains below come from one sample, sequenced in a study of vaccination effects on CD4 cells after COVID-19. Antigen specificity for these receptors is unknown. ViraFEST used viral peptide pools to expand antigen-specific CD4+ T cells before sequencing. It was after nine to ten days of culture that CD4+ T cells were isolated. The person had a PCR-confirmed SARS-CoV-2 infection during March to December 2020. Some clones are missing from TCRdb's copy, which holds only in-frame ones; the method was immunoSEQ multiplex PCR. The sample lists around 50,000 clones; more than 65% were seen once. The source was CD4+ T cells from PBMCs cultured with HIV peptides, collected before COVID-19 vaccination. Subset noted: HIV-1 Nef peptide pool negative control/reference culture. Every receptor here comes from a human donor who had a prior SARS-CoV-2 infection.

Only a few counts were recorded for this clone. The chain links TRBV18 to TRBJ1-1; D unresolved. Germline lookup yields CDR1 KGHSH and CDR2 LQKENI. Trimming took 2 bases from V and 0 from J, leaving 10 bases between them. The CDR3 extends over 15 amino acids. DNA of the CDR3: TGTGCCAGCTCACCAGCAAACAGCTTGAACACTGAAGCTTTCTTT. It encodes CASSPANSLNTEAFF.

The chain combines TRBV4-3 with TRBJ2-6, with 9 bases identical to TRBD2. J gave up 4 bases and V 3 bases, and 13 bases lay outside the gene matches. The CDR3 has 19 residues. Germline CDR1 and CDR2: LGHNA and YSLEER. This CDR3 reads CASSQAGLALPLGANVLTF. The CDR3, as DNA: TGCGCCAGCAGCCAGGCTGGACTAGCGCTCCCTCTCGGGGCCAACGTCCTGACTTTC.

This chain links TRBV9 with TRBJ1-4; D gene uncertain. The V gene lost 4 bases and the J gene lost 3 bases, with 19 bases spanning the gap. Germline CDR1 is SGDLS and CDR2 is YYNGEE. This CDR3 has 17 amino acids. The CDR3 here is CASSPRTDLVPNEKLFF. DNA for the CDR3: TGTGCCAGCAGCCCACGGACGGACCTGGTCCCTAATGAAAAACTGTTTTTT.

This chain joins TRBV6-4 and TRBJ1-6, with a possible D match to TRBD1 (5 bases). The V end was cut by 4 bases, the J end by 8 bases, with 9 bases between. The CDR3 totals 13 residues. In germline, CDR1 is MRHNA, CDR2 SNTAGT. CDR3: CASSAPGYSPLHF. The CDR3 bases are TGTGCCAGCAGTGCCCCAGGGTATTCACCCCTCCACTTT.

The CDR3 here is CASSHNTDRGETQYF. CDR3 sequence (DNA): TGCGCCAGCAGCCACAACACGGACAGGGGAGAGACCCAGTACTTC. The chain carries TRBV5-1 and TRBJ2-5, with TRBD1 matching over 9 bases. CDR1 SGHRS and CDR2 YFSETQ come from the germline V gene. The CDR3 is made up of 15 amino acids. The J segment lost 4 bases and the V segment lost 4 bases, leaving 8 bases of the junction unmatched. Variable domain in full (rest from reference TRBV5-1 and TRBJ2-5): KAGVTQTPRYLIKTRGQQVTLSCSPISGHRSVSWYQQTPGQGLQFLFEYFSETQRNKGNFPGRFSGRQFSNSRSEMNVSTLELGDSALYLCASSHNTDRGETQYFGPGTRLLVL.